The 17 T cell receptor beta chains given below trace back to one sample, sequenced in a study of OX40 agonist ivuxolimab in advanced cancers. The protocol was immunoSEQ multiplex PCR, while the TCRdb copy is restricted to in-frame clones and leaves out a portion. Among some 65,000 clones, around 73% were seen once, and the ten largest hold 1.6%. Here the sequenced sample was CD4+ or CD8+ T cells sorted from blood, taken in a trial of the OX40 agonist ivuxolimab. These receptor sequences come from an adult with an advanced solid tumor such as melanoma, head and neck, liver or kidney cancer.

The CDR3 reads CASSLNEQYF. The CDR3 coding sequence is TGTGCCAGCAGCTTAAACGAGCAGTACTTC. The chain couples TRBV11-3 to TRBJ2-7, with no clear D. Germline V CDR1 and CDR2: SGHNT, YENEEA. The germline V and J ends were trimmed by 2 bases and 5 bases, with 1 base remaining between them. CDR3 length: 10 residues.

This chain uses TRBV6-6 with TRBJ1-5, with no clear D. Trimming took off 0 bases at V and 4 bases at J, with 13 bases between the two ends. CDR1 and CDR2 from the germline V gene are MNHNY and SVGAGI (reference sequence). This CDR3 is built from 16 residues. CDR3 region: CASSYSMLIANQPQHF. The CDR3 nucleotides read TGTGCCAGCAGTTACTCGATGCTTATAGCGAATCAGCCCCAGCATTTT.

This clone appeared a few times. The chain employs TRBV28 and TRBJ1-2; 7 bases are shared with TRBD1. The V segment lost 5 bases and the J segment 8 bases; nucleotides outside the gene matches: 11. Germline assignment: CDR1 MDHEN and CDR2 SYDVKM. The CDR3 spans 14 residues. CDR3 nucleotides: TGTGCCAGCAGTCCAACTACAGGGGTCGGAGGCTACACCTTC. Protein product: CASSPTTGVGGYTF.

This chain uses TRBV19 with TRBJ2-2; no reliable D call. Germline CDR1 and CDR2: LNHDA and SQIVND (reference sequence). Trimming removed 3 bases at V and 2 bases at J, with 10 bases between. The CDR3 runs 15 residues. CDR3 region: CASSIRPINTGELFF. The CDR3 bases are TGTGCCAGTAGTATTCGCCCGATAAACACCGGGGAGCTGTTTTTT.

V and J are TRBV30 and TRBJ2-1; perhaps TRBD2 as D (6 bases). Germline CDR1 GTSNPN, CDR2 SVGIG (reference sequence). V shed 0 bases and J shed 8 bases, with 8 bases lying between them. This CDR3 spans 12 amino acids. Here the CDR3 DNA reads TGTGCCTGGAGTGTATCGGGGGATGAGCAGTTCTTC. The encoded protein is CAWSVSGDEQFF.

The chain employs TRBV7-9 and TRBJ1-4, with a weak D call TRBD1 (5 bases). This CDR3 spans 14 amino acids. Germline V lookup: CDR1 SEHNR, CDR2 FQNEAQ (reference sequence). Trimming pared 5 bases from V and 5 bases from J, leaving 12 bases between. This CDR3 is CASSRQSQNEKLFF. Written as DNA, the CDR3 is TGTGCCAGCAGCCGACAGAGCCAAAATGAAAAACTGTTTTTT.

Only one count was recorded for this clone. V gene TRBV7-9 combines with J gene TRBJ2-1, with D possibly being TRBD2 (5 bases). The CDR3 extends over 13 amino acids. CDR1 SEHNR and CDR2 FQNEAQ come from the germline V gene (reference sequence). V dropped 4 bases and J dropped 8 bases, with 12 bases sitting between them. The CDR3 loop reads CASSYSSGDEQFF. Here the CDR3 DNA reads TGTGCCAGCAGCTATTCAAGCGGCGATGAGCAGTTCTTC.

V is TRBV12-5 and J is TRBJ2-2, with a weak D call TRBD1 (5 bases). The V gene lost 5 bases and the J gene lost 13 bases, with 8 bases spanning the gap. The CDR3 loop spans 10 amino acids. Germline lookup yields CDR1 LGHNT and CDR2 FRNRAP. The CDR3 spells CASGGAGLFF. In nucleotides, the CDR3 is TGTGCTAGTGGTGGGGCCGGGCTGTTTTTT.

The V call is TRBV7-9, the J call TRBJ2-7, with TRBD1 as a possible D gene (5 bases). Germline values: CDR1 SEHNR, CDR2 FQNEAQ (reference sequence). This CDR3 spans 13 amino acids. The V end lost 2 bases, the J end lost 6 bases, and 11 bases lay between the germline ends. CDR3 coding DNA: TGTGCCAGCAGCTTAACAGGTCTCGGCGAGCAGTACTTC. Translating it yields CASSLTGLGEQYF.

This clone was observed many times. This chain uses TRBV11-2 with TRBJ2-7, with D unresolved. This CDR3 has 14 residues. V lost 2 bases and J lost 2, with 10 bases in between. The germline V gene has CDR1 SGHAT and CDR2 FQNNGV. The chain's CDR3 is CASSLRPIPYEQYF. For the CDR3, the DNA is TGTGCCAGCAGCTTAAGGCCGATCCCCTACGAGCAGTACTTC.

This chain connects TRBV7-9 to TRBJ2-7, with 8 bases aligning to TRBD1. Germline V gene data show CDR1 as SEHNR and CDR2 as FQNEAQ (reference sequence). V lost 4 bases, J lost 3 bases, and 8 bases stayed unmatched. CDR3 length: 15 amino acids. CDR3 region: CASSYDGQGFYEQYF. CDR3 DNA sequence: TGTGCCAGCAGCTACGACGGACAGGGATTCTACGAGCAGTACTTC. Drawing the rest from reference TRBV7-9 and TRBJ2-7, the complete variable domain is DTGVSQNPRHKITKRGQNVTFRCDPISEHNRLYWYRQTLGQGPEFLTYFQNEAQLEKSRLLSDRFSAERPKGSFSTLEIQRTEQGDSAMYLCASSYDGQGFYEQYFGPGTRLTVT.

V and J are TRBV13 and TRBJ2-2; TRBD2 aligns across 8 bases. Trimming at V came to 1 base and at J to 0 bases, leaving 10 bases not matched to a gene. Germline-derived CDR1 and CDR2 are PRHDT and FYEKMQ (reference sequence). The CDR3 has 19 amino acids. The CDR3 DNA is TGTGCCAGCAGCTTAGAGGGAAAAGCGGGGGTCCCGAACACCGGGGAGCTGTTTTTT. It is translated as CASSLEGKAGVPNTGELFF. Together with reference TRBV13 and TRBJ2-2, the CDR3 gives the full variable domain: AAGVIQSPRHLIKEKRETATLKCYPIPRHDTVYWYQQGPGQDPQFLISFYEKMQSDKGSIPDRFSAQQFSDYHSELNMSSLELGDSALYFCASSLEGKAGVPNTGELFFGEGSRLTVL.

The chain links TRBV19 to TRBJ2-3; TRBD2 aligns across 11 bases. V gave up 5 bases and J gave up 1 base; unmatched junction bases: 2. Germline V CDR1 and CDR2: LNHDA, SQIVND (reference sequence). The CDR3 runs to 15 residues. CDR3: CASSLLAGGTDTQYF. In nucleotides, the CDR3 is TGTGCCAGTAGTTTACTAGCGGGGGGCACAGATACGCAGTATTTT.

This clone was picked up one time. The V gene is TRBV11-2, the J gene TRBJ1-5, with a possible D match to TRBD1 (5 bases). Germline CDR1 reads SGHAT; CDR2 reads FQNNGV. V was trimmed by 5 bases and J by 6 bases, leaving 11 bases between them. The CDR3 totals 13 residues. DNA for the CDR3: TGTGCCAGCAGCGCAGGGTTGGGTCAGCCCCAGCATTTT. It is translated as CASSAGLGQPQHF.

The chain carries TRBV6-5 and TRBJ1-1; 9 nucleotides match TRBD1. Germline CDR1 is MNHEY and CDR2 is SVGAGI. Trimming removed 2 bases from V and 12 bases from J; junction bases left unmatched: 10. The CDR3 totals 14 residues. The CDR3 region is CASSYHEGQGGTFF. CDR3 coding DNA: TGTGCCAGCAGTTACCACGAGGGACAGGGCGGAACTTTCTTT.

CDR3 in amino acids: CASRHGQRTNYGYTF. In DNA, the CDR3 is TGTGCCAGCAGACACGGACAGAGAACTAACTATGGCTACACCTTC. The V call is TRBV6-5, the J call TRBJ1-2, with D possibly TRBD1 on 6 matching bases. V was shortened by 6 bases and J by 0 bases, with 14 bases between the two germline ends. The CDR3 length is 15 residues. Germline-derived CDR1 and CDR2 are MNHEY and SVGAGI.

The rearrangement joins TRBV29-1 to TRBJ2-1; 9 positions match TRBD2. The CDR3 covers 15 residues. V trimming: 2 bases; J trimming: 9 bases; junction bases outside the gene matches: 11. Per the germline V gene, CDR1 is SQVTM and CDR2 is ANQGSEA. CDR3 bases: TGCAGCGTTGAACTGGTGGCGGGGGGGCACGGTGAGCAGTTCTTC. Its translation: CSVELVAGGHGEQFF.